The clone carrying this T cell receptor (beta chain) showed up many times. Time point denoted: newly diagnosed GD, antithyroid drugs for less than 3 months. Extracted PBMC RNA gave rise to the TCR library. The sample is drawn from a study of regulatory T cells in long-lasting Graves disease. Through Arm-PCR of CDR3 regions and iRepertoire HTBI primers, TCR beta libraries were built. TCRdb re-called the multiplex PCR reads through MiXCR, storing one row per CDR3 protein. Among 350,000 to 500,000 distinct CDR3 sequences, 15% to 20% were seen once, and the ten largest hold about 23%. From germline, CDR1 is LNHNV and CDR2 YYDKDF (reference sequence). V lost 5 bases to trimming and J lost 1 base, with 15 bases between them. This CDR3 region has 16 residues. These data were also filed under a second study, of T cells in Graves' hyperthyroidism and ophthalmopathy.

This chain joins TRBV15 and TRBJ1-5, with D unresolved. This sequence was found in a young woman with Graves disease. This specimen consisted of peripheral blood mononuclear cells (PBMCs), obtained at new diagnosis, from a patient treated with antithyroid drugs. CDR3: CATSPNKVLSNQPQHF. CDR3 DNA sequence: TGTGCCACCAGCCCAAACAAAGTCTTAAGCAATCAGCCCCAGCATTTT.